One and the same sample provided the 28 T cell receptor beta chains below, sequenced in a study of human T cells and chemical hapten exposure. TCRdb independently ran MiXCR on the RACE reads; one entry per CDR3 protein. Among 360,000 or so distinct CDR3 sequences listed, about 6.9% were seen once. Time point specified: patch test 2, 6 weeks after DPC sensitization. The treatment here: therapeutic diphenylcyclopropenone sensitization with weekly scalp DPC. The sequenced sample was whole blood, obtained in connection with sensitization to the hapten diphenylcyclopropenone (DPC). These receptors came from a woman under 30 with alopecia areata. Some clones in this sample may be carry-over from other donors' samples.

This clonotype was counted a few times. This chain links TRBV7-3 with TRBJ2-1; TRBD1 matches at 7 bases. V shed 5 bases, J shed 5 bases, and the junction held 9 bases outside the gene matches. Germline V gene data show CDR1 as SGHTA and CDR2 as FQGTGA. CDR3 length: 15 residues. The CDR3 is CASSVGGYLDNEQFF. Written as DNA, the CDR3 is TGTGCCAGCAGCGTAGGGGGCTATTTAGACAATGAGCAGTTCTTC.

This chain connects TRBV25-1 to TRBJ1-1, with a weak D call TRBD1 (5 bases). Germline CDR1 and CDR2: MGHDK and SYGVNS. With 0 bases removed from V and 1 base from J, the gap between germline ends came to 12 bases. This CDR3 contains 16 residues. The CDR3 loop is CASSEYTTGRNTEAFF. Here the CDR3 DNA reads TGTGCCAGCAGTGAATACACCACAGGTCGGAACACTGAAGCTTTCTTT.

The chain carries TRBV9 and TRBJ1-2; D not resolved. There are 14 residues in the CDR3. Germline V gene sequence: CDR1 SGDLS, CDR2 YYNGEE. Trimming shortened V by 0 bases and J by 2 bases, and 8 bases separated the two germline ends. This chain's CDR3 is CASSVGGANYGYTF. CDR3 coding DNA: TGTGCCAGCAGCGTAGGGGGAGCCAACTATGGCTACACCTTC.

The table lists this clonotype with a few counts. The chain carries TRBV12-3 or TRBV12-4 and TRBJ1-5, with D possibly TRBD1 on 5 matching bases. The CDR3 totals 14 residues. The V gene lost 3 bases and the J gene lost 7 bases, with 13 bases spanning the gap. CDR3 region: CASSLLGAGQPQHF. CDR3 DNA sequence: TGTGCCAGCAGTTTGTTAGGGGCTGGACAGCCCCAGCATTTT.

This clonotype was observed many times. The chain combines TRBV10-3 with TRBJ2-5; 7 bases line up with TRBD1. V lost 3 bases to trimming and J lost 3 bases; unmatched junction nucleotides: 7. Germline CDR1 is ENHRY and CDR2 is SYGVKD. CDR3 size: 15 residues. CDR3 loop: CAISDSIDREETQYF. CDR3 sequence (DNA): TGTGCCATCAGTGACTCGATCGACAGGGAAGAGACCCAGTACTTC.

This clonotype was detected ten times or more. The V and J genes are TRBV20-1 and TRBJ2-3; 13 positions match TRBD2. The CDR3 is 18 residues long. J was trimmed by 2 bases and V by 2 bases; bases with no gene match: 10. Looked up from germline, CDR1 is DFQATT and CDR2 is SNEGSKA (reference sequence). The CDR3 region is CSARSVSTSGGPTDTQYF. CDR3 DNA sequence: TGCAGTGCTAGATCCGTTTCGACTAGCGGGGGGCCCACAGATACGCAGTATTTT.

This clonotype was observed a few times. The gene calls are TRBV20-1 and TRBJ2-1; no reliable D call. This CDR3 is 11 amino acids long. V lost 3 bases to trimming and J lost 8 bases, with 8 bases between them. Per germline, CDR1 DFQATT and CDR2 SNEGSKA (reference sequence). This CDR3 reads CSARRRYEQFF. The CDR3 bases are TGCAGTGCTAGGCGGCGGTATGAGCAGTTCTTC.

The J gene is TRBJ1-4, the V gene TRBV4-3, with 8 bases lining up with TRBD1. Germline assignment: CDR1 LGHNA and CDR2 YSLEER. The CDR3 extends over 14 amino acids. The trim removed 5 bases at V and 7 bases at J, leaving 6 bases unmatched. The CDR3 DNA follows: TGCGCCAGCAGCGACGGACAGGGATTTGAAAAACTGTTTTTT. Its protein product is CASSDGQGFEKLFF.

The sample holds many counts of this clonotype. The chain couples TRBV7-9 to TRBJ1-3; D is unclear. V lost 6 bases to trimming and J lost 8 bases, with 8 bases between them. This CDR3 contains 11 residues. The V gene's germline CDR1 is SEHNR and CDR2 FQNEAQ (reference sequence). The CDR3, as DNA: TGTGCCAGCAGTCCCGGGGACACCATATATTTT. Translation: CASSPGDTIYF.

The V call is TRBV28, the J call TRBJ1-1; TRBD1 agrees at 8 bases. The CDR3 extends over 21 amino acids. J lost 0 bases, V lost 2 bases, and 20 bases had no gene match. CDR1 MDHEN and CDR2 SYDVKM come from the germline V gene. The CDR3 loop reads CASSLRGRQGKGVRMNTEAFF. The CDR3 DNA follows: TGTGCCAGCAGTTTAAGGGGGAGACAGGGGAAAGGGGTTAGGATGAACACTGAAGCTTTCTTT.

This clonotype was observed many times. This CDR3 is CASSPWDSMNTEAFF. The CDR3 bases are TGTGCCAGCAGCCCCTGGGACTCCATGAACACTGAAGCTTTCTTT. V gene TRBV6-1 combines with J gene TRBJ1-1; D perhaps matches TRBD1 (5 bases). Germline V gene lookup returns CDR1 MNHNS and CDR2 SASEGT. The CDR3 sequence is 15 residues long. V lost 6 bases and J 0 bases, leaving 14 bases between the germline ends.

There are a few counts of this clonotype. The J gene is TRBJ1-5, the V gene TRBV5-1; D not resolved. This CDR3 is 14 amino acids long. The ends were cut back, 4 bases at V and 2 bases at J, with 10 bases in the middle. Looked up from germline, CDR1 is SGHRS and CDR2 is YFSETQ. The CDR3 nucleotides read TGCGCCAGCAGCGTGAGCGGTGGCAATCAGCCCCAGCATTTT. Protein sequence: CASSVSGGNQPQHF.

This clonotype was found many times. J is TRBJ2-4 and V is TRBV7-2; TRBD2 matches 8 bases. CDR1 is SGHTA, CDR2 FQGNSA, per germline. The CDR3 is 16 amino acids. The V segment lost 1 base and the J segment 0 bases; nucleotides outside the gene matches: 2. Written as DNA, the CDR3 is TGTGCCAGCAGCTTAGTAGCGGGGCTAGCCAAAAACATTCAGTACTTC. Its protein product is CASSLVAGLAKNIQYF.

This clonotype was counted many times. This sequence joins TRBV5-1 and TRBJ2-1; TRBD2 might be the D (6 bases). CDR1 SGHRS and CDR2 YFSETQ come from the germline V gene. V lost 2 bases, J lost 10 bases, and 25 bases lay in between. The CDR3 runs to 17 residues. CDR3 amino acids: CASSFPSSSVGIDEQFF. The CDR3 nucleotides are TGCGCCAGCAGCTTCCCCAGCTCTAGCGTTGGCATTGACGAGCAGTTCTTC.

This clonotype was picked up many times. The chain uses TRBV4-2 and TRBJ2-1; 9 nucleotides agree with TRBD2. The CDR3 sequence is 15 residues long. Germline trimming cut 0 bases from V and 4 bases from J; bases unmatched to any gene: 1. Germline CDR1 LGHNA, CDR2 YNFKEQ. The CDR3, as DNA: TGTGCCAGCAGCCAAGAGCGGGGGGGGTACAATGAGCAGTTCTTC. This sequence encodes CASSQERGGYNEQFF.

The table lists this clonotype with many counts. The chain uses TRBV7-9 and TRBJ1-1, with unresolved D. Per the germline V gene, CDR1 is SEHNR and CDR2 is FQNEAQ (reference sequence). This CDR3 is built from 13 residues. Trimming took 10 bases from V and 4 from J, leaving 16 bases between them. In nucleotides, the CDR3 is TGTGCCATCCTTCCCGCGCCGGCCACTGAAGCTTTCTTT. Translated, it gives CAILPAPATEAFF. Using reference TRBV7-9 and TRBJ1-1 for the parts outside the CDR3, the full variable domain is DTGVSQNPRHKITKRGQNVTFRCDPISEHNRLYWYRQTLGQGPEFLTYFQNEAQLEKSRLLSDRFSAERPKGSFSTLEIQRTEQGDSAMYLCAILPAPATEAFFGQGTRLTVV.

The rearrangement links TRBV19 to TRBJ2-5; the D gene could be TRBD1 or TRBD2 (7 bases each). V gave up 2 bases and J gave up 3 bases, with 13 bases separating them. The CDR3 runs 15 residues. Per germline, CDR1 LNHDA and CDR2 SQIVND (reference sequence). Here the CDR3 DNA reads TGTGCCAGTAGTATAACAGGGGAGGGCGAAGAGACCCAGTACTTC. Translating gives CASSITGEGEETQYF. Looking up the rest from reference TRBV19 and TRBJ2-5 gives the full variable domain: DGGITQSPKYLFRKEGQNVTLSCEQNLNHDAMYWYRQDPGQGLRLIYYSQIVNDFQKGDIAEGYSVSREKKESFPLTVTSAQKNPTAFYLCASSITGEGEETQYFGPGTRLLVL.

This clonotype showed up many times. The chain employs TRBV4-2 and TRBJ2-1; perhaps TRBD2 as D (5 bases). Trimming took 7 bases from V and 9 from J, leaving 16 bases between them. CDR1 is LGHNA and CDR2 is YNFKEQ in the germline V gene. The CDR3 totals 13 residues. CDR3 DNA sequence: TGTGCCAGCACCAAATCTTTGGCGGGTGAGCAGTTCTTC. It specifies CASTKSLAGEQFF.

The chain employs TRBV7-2 and TRBJ2-1; the match to TRBD2 covers 16 bases. Germline V gene lookup returns CDR1 SGHTA and CDR2 FQGNSA. This CDR3 has 18 residues. V was clipped by 5 bases and J by 2 bases; unmatched bases: 6. In DNA, the CDR3 is TGTGCCAGCAGCCGTGGGACTAGCGGGGGGGCCGCCTACAATGAGCAGTTCTTC. Protein sequence: CASSRGTSGGAAYNEQFF. Together with reference TRBV7-2 and TRBJ2-1, the CDR3 gives the full variable domain: GAGVSQSPSNKVTEKGKDVELRCDPISGHTALYWYRQSLGQGLEFLIYFQGNSAPDKSGLPSDRFSAERTGGSVSTLTIQRTQQEDSAVYLCASSRGTSGGAAYNEQFFGPGTRLTVL.

The chain recombines TRBV5-1 with TRBJ2-1; 12 positions match TRBD2. Germline V lookup: CDR1 SGHRS, CDR2 YFSETQ. V dropped 4 bases and J dropped 3; count of bases not matched to a gene: 8. The CDR3 totals 17 residues. CDR3 in DNA: TGCGCCAGCAGCCAGCTAGCGGGGGGGCGCAACTACAATGAGCAGTTCTTC. Translation gives CASSQLAGGRNYNEQFF.

This clonotype has more than one count but fewer than ten. The chain joins TRBV4-1 to TRBJ1-6, with D possibly TRBD1 on 5 matching bases. The CDR3 has 16 amino acids. Germline V gene data show CDR1 as MGHRA and CDR2 as YSYEKL. V was cut by 3 bases and J by 6 bases, with 15 bases left in between. Written as DNA, the CDR3 is TGCGCCAGCAGCCAGGAGGGGACTCCGTTTAATTCACCCCTCCACTTT. Protein sequence: CASSQEGTPFNSPLHF.

Only a few counts were recorded for this clonotype. The chain has TRBV5-4 and TRBJ1-1, with 9 bases lining up with TRBD1. The ends lost 0 bases at V and 4 bases at J; junction bases unmatched: 7. CDR1 SGHNT and CDR2 YYREEE come from the germline V gene (reference sequence). The CDR3 loop spans 16 amino acids. The CDR3 bases are TGTGCCAGCAGCTTGGGGACAGGGGTAGTCGGCACTGAAGCTTTCTTT. Amino acids: CASSLGTGVVGTEAFF.

The sample holds a few counts of this clonotype. The CDR3 region has the DNA TGCGCCAGCAGACAGGCCGCGGGGACTGAAGCTTTCTTT. Protein product: CASRQAAGTEAFF. The chain carries TRBV4-1 and TRBJ1-1, with D possibly being TRBD1 (5 bases). The CDR3 totals 13 residues. The germline V gene encodes CDR1 MGHRA and CDR2 YSYEKL. V was shortened by 6 bases and J by 5 bases, with 13 bases between the two germline ends.

This clonotype was recorded at least ten times. The chain employs TRBV29-1 and TRBJ1-4, with a possible D match to TRBD1 (5 bases). V was shortened by 3 bases and J by 10 bases, with 9 bases between the two germline ends. The CDR3 sequence is 11 residues long. Germline CDR1 is SQVTM and CDR2 is ANQGSEA. This CDR3 is CSVDREGKLFF. The CDR3, as DNA: TGCAGCGTTGACAGGGAAGGAAAACTGTTTTTT.

The chain has TRBV4-3 and TRBJ2-3; D possibly matches TRBD1 or TRBD2 (5 bases each). This CDR3 region has 17 residues. The germline V gene encodes CDR1 LGHNA and CDR2 YSLEER. V lost 0 bases, J lost 0 bases, and 13 bases lay in between. CDR3 in amino acids: CASSQDLRGPSTDTQYF. Written as DNA, the CDR3 is TGCGCCAGCAGCCAAGATCTCCGGGGACCTAGCACAGATACGCAGTATTTT.

The chain carries TRBV28 and TRBJ2-2; no clear D. CDR1 and CDR2 (germline): MDHEN, SYDVKM. This CDR3 is built from 14 residues. Trimming removed 9 bases from V and 0 bases from J, with 11 bases in between. The CDR3 coding sequence is TGTGCCAGTGCTGCGGTCGCGAACACCGGGGAGCTGTTTTTT. This codes for CASAAVANTGELFF.

Ten or more counts support this clonotype. The rearrangement links TRBV28 to TRBJ2-7; D is possibly TRBD1 or TRBD2 (5 bases each). Trimming left V 6 bases short and J 0 bases short, with 15 bases between. The V gene's germline CDR1 is MDHEN and CDR2 SYDVKM. This CDR3 has 15 amino acids. The CDR3 sequence is CASRPGPTVSYEQYF. CDR3 DNA sequence: TGTGCCAGCAGGCCGGGACCAACTGTCTCCTACGAGCAGTACTTC.

The sample holds a few counts of this clonotype. The chain couples TRBV28 to TRBJ2-7; D not resolved. CDR3 length equals 11 residues. Germline-derived CDR1 and CDR2 are MDHEN and SYDVKM. With 6 bases removed from V and 4 bases from J, the gap between germline ends came to 7 bases. The CDR3 protein is CASSLQYEQYF. CDR3 DNA sequence: TGTGCCAGCAGCCTTCAATACGAGCAGTACTTC.